These 25 T cell receptor beta chains were sequenced from one sample in a study of shared clonotypes between healthy human individuals. CD45RO negativity and positive selection for CCR7 defined naive CD8 cells, a population that excluded terminally differentiated effector memory CD45RA+ cells. The protocol was immunoSEQ multiplex PCR, while the TCRdb copy is restricted to in-frame clones and leaves out a portion. The sample consists of nearly 2 million clones, about 95% of them appearing once. Specimen: naive CD8+ T cells sorted from blood. The source is a man aged 18 to 30 in good health.

Here the CDR3 DNA reads TGTGCCAGCAGTCTAATTGGCAGTTCCGGGGGCTACACCTTC. It is translated as CASSLIGSSGGYTF. This chain connects TRBV27 to TRBJ1-2; D is unresolved. The CDR3 extends over 14 amino acids. Per the germline V gene, CDR1 is MNHEY and CDR2 is SMNVEV (reference sequence). V was cut by 5 bases and J by 8 bases, with 18 bases left in between.

V usage is TRBV7-8 and J usage is TRBJ2-3; D gene ambiguous. This CDR3 has 13 residues. Trimming cost V 5 bases and J 2 bases, with 8 bases left between them. In germline, CDR1 is SGHVS, CDR2 FQNEAQ. CDR3 region: CASSPRITDTQYF. CDR3 coding DNA: TGTGCCAGCAGCCCCCGCATCACAGATACGCAGTATTTT.

The chain recombines TRBV13 with TRBJ2-1; 12 bases are a match to TRBD2. Germline V gene data show CDR1 as PRHDT and CDR2 as FYEKMQ (reference sequence). This CDR3 spans 16 amino acids. Trimming removed 4 bases from V and 15 bases from J; junction bases left unmatched: 16. The CDR3 is CASSSTLAGGPEVLFF. The CDR3 DNA reads as TGTGCCAGCAGCTCCACACTAGCGGGGGGACCTGAAGTTCTGTTCTTC.

CDR3 region: CASSPSPRPGSYEQYF. The CDR3 coding sequence is TGTGCCAGCAGTCCGTCCCCACGACCAGGTTCCTACGAGCAGTACTTC. The chain is built from TRBV27 and TRBJ2-7; D ambiguous. This CDR3 region has 16 residues. The V end was cut by 5 bases, the J end by 1 base, with 18 bases between. Germline V CDR1 and CDR2: MNHEY, SMNVEV (reference sequence).

DNA for the CDR3: TGTGCCAGCAGTTTATCTTTTTTACAGCCCCAGCATTTT. It specifies CASSLSFLQPQHF. This chain links TRBV27 with TRBJ1-5; D not certain. Trimming took off 0 bases at V and 7 bases at J, with 7 bases between the two ends. The CDR3 totals 13 residues. Germline V gene data show CDR1 as MNHEY and CDR2 as SMNVEV (reference sequence).

The chain recombines TRBV27 with TRBJ2-7, with 9 bases that match TRBD1. V lost 5 bases to trimming and J lost 5 bases; unmatched junction nucleotides: 4. The length of the CDR3 is 13 residues. Germline-derived CDR1 and CDR2 are MNHEY and SMNVEV (reference sequence). The CDR3 is CASSHDRGNEQYF. The DNA for the CDR3 is TGTGCCAGCAGTCATGACAGGGGGAACGAGCAGTACTTC.

For the CDR3, the DNA is TGTGCCAGTAGTATAGATAGGTCACAGGGGAGTTACACTGAAGCTTTCTTT. It yields the protein CASSIDRSQGSYTEAFF. The chain couples TRBV19 to TRBJ1-1; 7 positions match TRBD1. Germline lookup yields CDR1 LNHDA and CDR2 SQIVND (reference sequence). Trimming took 0 bases from V and 3 from J; bases not matched to a gene: 10. CDR3 length: 17 amino acids.

The V call is TRBV28, the J call TRBJ1-1; the D is unclear. Looked up from germline, CDR1 is MDHEN and CDR2 is SYDVKM. This CDR3 comprises 14 residues. The V gene lost 4 bases and the J gene lost 3 bases, with 12 bases spanning the gap. For the CDR3, the DNA is TGTGCCAGCAGTTGGTCGGAGGGCGACACTGAAGCTTTCTTT. It yields the protein CASSWSEGDTEAFF.

This chain joins TRBV6-1 and TRBJ1-4, with TRBD1 matching over 9 bases. Unmatched junction bases numbered 8, after V lost 1 base and J lost 8 bases. The CDR3 consists of 16 residues. Germline-derived CDR1 and CDR2 are MNHNS and SASEGT. CDR3 sequence: CASSEGRGTGNEKLFF. CDR3 coding DNA: TGTGCCAGCAGTGAAGGGCGGGGGACAGGGAACGAAAAACTGTTTTTT.

This clone was counted a single time. The chain recombines TRBV13 with TRBJ2-1; 7 positions agree with TRBD2. The CDR3 has 15 amino acids. The germline gives CDR1 PRHDT, CDR2 FYEKMQ (reference sequence). The J segment lost 8 bases and the V segment lost 2 bases, leaving 9 bases of the junction unmatched. CDR3 protein: CASSLRRAGRDEQFF. The CDR3 DNA sequence: TGTGCCAGCAGCTTAAGGCGAGCGGGGAGGGATGAGCAGTTCTTC.

The rearrangement joins TRBV27 to TRBJ2-1, with a weak D call TRBD2 (6 bases). CDR1 and CDR2 (germline): MNHEY, SMNVEV (reference sequence). This CDR3 is built from 16 residues. The ends were cut back, 2 bases at V and 7 bases at J, with 18 bases in the middle. The CDR3 reads CASSLRVAGGPNEQFF. The DNA of the CDR3 is TGTGCCAGCAGTTTAAGGGTGGCTGGAGGGCCGAATGAGCAGTTCTTC.

The V call is TRBV19, the J call TRBJ1-2, with 7 bases fitting TRBD1. The V segment lost 8 bases and the J segment 4 bases; nucleotides outside the gene matches: 7. The V gene's germline CDR1 is LNHDA and CDR2 SQIVND (reference sequence). This CDR3 contains 13 residues. DNA of the CDR3: TGTGCCAGTCGCAGGACAGGACCCTATGGCTACACCTTC. Translating it yields CASRRTGPYGYTF.

A remark on this clone: Other DNA sequences within the sample encode an identical CDR3. The chain is built from TRBV20-1 and TRBJ2-1; D is perhaps TRBD1 (6 bases). Trimming pared 4 bases from V and 7 bases from J, leaving 8 bases between. The CDR3 has 11 amino acids. Germline-derived CDR1 and CDR2 are DFQATT and SNEGSKA (reference sequence). This CDR3 is CSATQGNEQFF. The CDR3 region has the DNA TGCAGTGCTACACAGGGAAATGAGCAGTTCTTC.

The chain has TRBV13 and TRBJ2-7; D is possibly TRBD2 (6 bases). This CDR3 has 14 residues. The V end was cut by 5 bases, the J end by 2 bases, with 13 bases between. Per the germline V gene, CDR1 is PRHDT and CDR2 is FYEKMQ (reference sequence). In nucleotides, the CDR3 is TGTGCCAGCAGCCACCGGGACTCGACCTACGAGCAGTACTTC. This encodes CASSHRDSTYEQYF.

CDR3 loop: CASSEAGGIGYTF. For the CDR3, the DNA is TGTGCCAGCAGTGAAGCCGGTGGGATAGGCTACACCTTC. The chain carries TRBV6-1 and TRBJ1-2; D call uncertain. The germline V gene encodes CDR1 MNHNS and CDR2 SASEGT. V lost 0 bases and J lost 8, with 10 bases in between. The CDR3 sequence is 13 residues long.

The genes are TRBV6-1 and TRBJ1-3; no definite D call. The CDR3 contains 15 residues. V lost 2 bases, J lost 1 base, and 9 bases lay in between. Germline V gives CDR1 MNHNS, CDR2 SASEGT. This CDR3 reads CASSEPRYSGNTIYF. CDR3 coding DNA: TGTGCCAGCAGTGAACCGCGGTATTCTGGAAACACCATATATTTT.

The genes are TRBV9 and TRBJ2-5, with D unclear. Germline CDR1 reads SGDLS; CDR2 reads YYNGEE. Deletions cut 0 bases from V and 9 bases from J, with 15 bases between. This CDR3 is 14 amino acids long. DNA for the CDR3: TGTGCCAGCAGCGTAGGGGGATCCCTATATCCCCAGTACTTC. It translates to CASSVGGSLYPQYF. Full variable domain (outside the CDR3, taken from reference TRBV9 and TRBJ2-5): DSGVTQTPKHLITATGQRVTLRCSPRSGDLSVYWYQQSLDQGLQFLIQYYNGEERAKGNILERFSAQQFPDLHSELNLSSLELGDSALYFCASSVGGSLYPQYFGPGTRLLVL.

V is TRBV2 and J is TRBJ1-5, with 7 positions matching TRBD1. The germline V gene has CDR1 SNHLY and CDR2 FYNNEI. The CDR3 contains 15 residues. The V and J ends lost 3 bases and 4 bases, in that order; junction bases with no gene match: 6. The CDR3 sequence is CASSDGQVLNQPQHF. CDR3 DNA: TGTGCCAGCAGTGACGGACAGGTCTTAAATCAGCCCCAGCATTTT.

The chain is built from TRBV29-1 and TRBJ2-2; no definite D call. The germline CDR1 and CDR2 sequences are SQVTM and ANQGSEA. V lost 7 bases, J lost 13 bases, and 7 bases lay in between. The CDR3 totals 8 residues. The CDR3 nucleotides read TGCAGCGCGGATGGGCTGTTTTTT. Translated: CSADGLFF.

J is TRBJ2-3 and V is TRBV5-6; D is unresolved. Germline-derived CDR1 and CDR2 are SGHDT and YYEEEE. Deletions cut 3 bases from V and 9 bases from J, with 14 bases between. There are 13 residues in the CDR3. CDR3 residues: CASSSADSHTQYF. The CDR3 DNA is TGTGCCAGCAGCTCAGCAGACTCTCACACGCAGTATTTT.

The chain has TRBV27 and TRBJ2-2, with no clear D. CDR1 and CDR2 (germline): MNHEY, SMNVEV (reference sequence). Trimming pared 0 bases from V and 4 bases from J, leaving 15 bases between. The CDR3 consists of 17 residues. The CDR3 here is CASSLSTVPHPTGELFF. The CDR3 DNA is TGTGCCAGCAGTTTATCCACAGTCCCTCACCCCACCGGGGAGCTGTTTTTT.

The chain has TRBV6-5 and TRBJ2-7; no clear D gene. V shed 0 bases and J shed 1 base, with 7 bases lying between them. This CDR3 has 14 amino acids. The germline gives CDR1 MNHEY, CDR2 SVGAGI. The CDR3 bases are TGTGCCAGCAGTTACTCGTTGCCATCCTACGAGCAGTACTTC. Translation gives CASSYSLPSYEQYF.

The V and J genes are TRBV30 and TRBJ1-4; TRBD1 might be the D (5 bases). The CDR3 has 15 residues. V was pared by 0 bases and J by 5 bases, with 13 bases between. Germline CDR1 reads GTSNPN; CDR2 reads SVGIG (reference sequence). CDR3 protein: CAWSVRAGLNEKLFF. CDR3 nucleotide sequence: TGTGCCTGGAGTGTACGCGCAGGGCTGAATGAAAAACTGTTTTTT.

The J gene is TRBJ1-2, the V gene TRBV19, with a tentative D call TRBD1 (5 bases). The ends were cut back, 4 bases at V and 2 bases at J, with 11 bases in the middle. The CDR3 runs 14 residues. Germline loops: CDR1 LNHDA, CDR2 SQIVND (reference sequence). The CDR3 nucleotides read TGTGCCAGTAGTACCCCGACAGACAACTATGGCTACACCTTC. Amino acid sequence: CASSTPTDNYGYTF. The complete variable domain, with remaining parts taken from reference TRBV19 and TRBJ1-2, reads DGGITQSPKYLFRKEGQNVTLSCEQNLNHDAMYWYRQDPGQGLRLIYYSQIVNDFQKGDIAEGYSVSREKKESFPLTVTSAQKNPTAFYLCASSTPTDNYGYTFGSGTRLTVV.

About this clone itself: Distinct nucleotide sequences in the sample also encode this CDR3. This chain links TRBV9 with TRBJ2-1; 8 nucleotides line up with TRBD1. With V trimmed by 0 bases and J by 6 bases, 5 bases remained unmatched. The CDR3 covers 15 residues. Germline assignment: CDR1 SGDLS and CDR2 YYNGEE. This CDR3 reads CASSVGQGAGNEQFF. Written as DNA, the CDR3 is TGTGCCAGCAGCGTAGGGCAGGGGGCCGGCAATGAGCAGTTCTTC.